This TCR beta chain was found in a study of blood T cell repertoires in COVID-19. This clone was counted ten times or more. The CDR3 totals 15 residues. Only in-frame clones appear in the TCRdb table, and some are missing; sequencing was by immunoSEQ multiplex PCR. The sample has approximately 340,000 clones, 91% seen once. This TCR was recovered from a woman aged 40 to 50 who had been exposed to COVID-19. Sequencing was done on a sample of PBMCs or T cells enriched from blood (not recorded which). The genes are TRBV21-1 and TRBJ2-7; the D call in the table, TRBD2, was not verified against the DNA. TRBV21-1 is labeled a pseudogene. In DNA, the CDR3 is TGTGCCAGCAGCAAGCGCGGGGAGAAGGCCTACGAGCAGTACTTC. Translating gives CASSKRGEKAYEQYF.